These T cell receptor beta chains were read from a single sample in a study of cytomegalovirus exposure and HLA in healthy donors. Assay used: immunoSEQ multiplex PCR; TCRdb lists only in-frame clones, some missing. The sample includes 150,000 to 200,000 clones, over 65% seen only once; the top ten take 1.8%. Sequenced: PBMCs. Source of these receptors: a woman in her 30s in good health and CMV-seronegative. Both conserved end residues are part of each CDR3. A D gene is named only where the DNA matches it firmly. Size tells how often a clone was seen (once, few, many) or the class of an expanded clone, and some rows leave it out.

v_call	j_call	d_call	clone_size	cdr3_nt	cdr3_aa
TRBV4-2	TRBJ1-2	-	-	TGTGCCAGCAGCCAGGGTTACAGGGTGAACTATGGCTACACCTTC	CASSQGYRVNYGYTF
TRBV5-1	TRBJ2-7	TRBD1	-	TGCGCCAGCAGCTCCCTCCTAGGACAGGAGGCCTACGAGCAGTACTTC	CASSSLLGQEAYEQYF
TRBV18	TRBJ2-7	TRBD1	-	TGTGCCAGCTCATCAAGGACAGGGGCCCTCTACGAGCAGTACTTC	CASSSRTGALYEQYF
TRBV29-1	TRBJ1-2	TRBD1	-	TGCAGCGTCCAGGGGGCTAACTATGGCTACACCTTC	CSVQGANYGYTF
TRBV27	TRBJ2-1	-	-	TGTGCCAGCAGTGATCCCTCGAGGCGTGAGCAGTTCTTC	CASSDPSRREQFF
TRBV6-6	TRBJ2-2	-	-	TGTGCCAGCAGCTGGGCCTCCGGGGAGCTGTTTTTT	CASSWASGELFF
TRBV5-4	TRBJ2-1	TRBD2	-	TGTGCCAGCAGCTCACAACTAGCGGGTTACAATGAGCAGTTCTTC	CASSSQLAGYNEQFF
TRBV7-3	TRBJ2-1	TRBD1	-	TGTGCCAGCAGCTCTACCGGGACAGGGATATACAATGAGCAGTTCTTC	CASSSTGTGIYNEQFF
TRBV5-1	TRBJ2-1	TRBD1	-	TGCGCCAGCAGCCCAGACAGGGTTTTGGTTGGTGAGCAGTTCTTC	CASSPDRVLVGEQFF
TRBV23-1	TRBJ2-3	-	-	TGCGCCAGCAGTCCCCACTACGGAGATACGCAGTATTTT	CASSPHYGDTQYF
TRBV10-3	TRBJ1-2	-	once	TGTGCCACCTTGCCGGAGATTTTGGTCGGCTATGGCTACACCTTC	CATLPEILVGYGYTF
TRBV9	TRBJ2-6	TRBD2	-	TGTGCCAGCAGCGTAGGATCCAGCGGGGGACCACTCAGAGCCAACGTCCTGACTTTC	CASSVGSSGGPLRANVLTF